This TCR beta chain appears in the sequencing data of a study of human T cells and chemical hapten exposure. For the study at large: 0.01% DPC was applied to the upper back in patch tests, which were read at 6 days. Overall study findings and caveats: No alteration of TCRs above 1 in 1000 frequency was seen with DPC sensitization.

As to this clonotype: Its target is not known.

Each CDR3 protein gets one entry after TCRdb re-called the RACE reads with MiXCR. Counted here are fewer than 50,000 distinct CDR3 sequences, 7.6% occurring once; the ten biggest clones make up 1% to 1.5%. Time point meaning: pre-sensitization, week 0. Treatment defined: therapeutic diphenylcyclopropenone sensitization with weekly scalp DPC. Blood draws came before every patch-test application. This TCR was sampled from a woman between 50 and 59 years old with alopecia areata. Some clones in this sample may be carry-over from other donors' samples. The source material was whole blood, sampled in connection with sensitization to the hapten diphenylcyclopropenone (DPC).

The CDR3 protein is CASSPSGRIHNEQFF. The DNA of the CDR3 is TGTGCCAGCAGCCCCAGCGGGAGGATCCACAATGAGCAGTTCTTC. V gene TRBV11-3 combines with J gene TRBJ2-1, with 9 bases aligning to TRBD2. This CDR3 region has 15 residues. Looked up from germline, CDR1 is SGHNT and CDR2 is YENEEA. Trimming at V came to 5 bases and at J to 5 bases, leaving 7 bases not matched to a gene.